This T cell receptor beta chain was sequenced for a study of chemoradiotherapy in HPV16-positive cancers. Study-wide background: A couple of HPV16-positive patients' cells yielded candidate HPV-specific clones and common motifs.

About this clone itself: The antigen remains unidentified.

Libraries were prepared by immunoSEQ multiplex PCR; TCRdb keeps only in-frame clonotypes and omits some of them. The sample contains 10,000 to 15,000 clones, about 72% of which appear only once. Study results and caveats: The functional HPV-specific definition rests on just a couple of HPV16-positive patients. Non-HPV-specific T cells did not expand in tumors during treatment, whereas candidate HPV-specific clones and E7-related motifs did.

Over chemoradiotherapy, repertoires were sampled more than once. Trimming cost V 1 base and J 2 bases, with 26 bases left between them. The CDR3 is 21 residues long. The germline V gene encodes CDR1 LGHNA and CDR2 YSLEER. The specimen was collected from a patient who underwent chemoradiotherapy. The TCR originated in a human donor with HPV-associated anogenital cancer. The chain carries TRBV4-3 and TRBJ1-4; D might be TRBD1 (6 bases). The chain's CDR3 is CASSQGFRGRGPLGTNEKLFF. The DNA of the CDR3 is TGCGCCAGCAGCCAAGGCTTTCGAGGCAGGGGTCCCCTCGGTACTAATGAAAAACTGTTTTTT.